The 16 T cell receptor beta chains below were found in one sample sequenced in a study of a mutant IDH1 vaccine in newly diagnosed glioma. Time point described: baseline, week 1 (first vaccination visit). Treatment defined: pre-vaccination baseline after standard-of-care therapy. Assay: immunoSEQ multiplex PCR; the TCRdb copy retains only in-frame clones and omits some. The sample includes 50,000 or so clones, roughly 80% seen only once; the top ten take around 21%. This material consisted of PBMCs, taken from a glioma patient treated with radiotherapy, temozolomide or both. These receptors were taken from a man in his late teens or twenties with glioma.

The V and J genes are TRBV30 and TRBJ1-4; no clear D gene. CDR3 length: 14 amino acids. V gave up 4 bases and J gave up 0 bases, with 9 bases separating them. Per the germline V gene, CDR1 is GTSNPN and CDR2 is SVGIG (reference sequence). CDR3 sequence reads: CAWKSLPTNEKLFF. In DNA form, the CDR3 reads TGTGCCTGGAAGAGTCTTCCAACTAATGAAAAACTGTTTTTT.

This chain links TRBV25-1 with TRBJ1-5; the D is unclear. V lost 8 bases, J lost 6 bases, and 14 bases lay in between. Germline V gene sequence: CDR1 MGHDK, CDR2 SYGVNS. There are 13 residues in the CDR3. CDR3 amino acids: CASYSLICQPQHF. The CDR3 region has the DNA TGTGCCAGCTATTCCCTGATTTGTCAGCCCCAGCATTTT.

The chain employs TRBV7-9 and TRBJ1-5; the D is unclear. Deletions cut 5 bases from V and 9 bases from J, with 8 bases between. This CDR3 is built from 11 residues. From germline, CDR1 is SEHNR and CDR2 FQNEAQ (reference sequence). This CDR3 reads CASSRDGPQHF. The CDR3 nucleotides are TGTGCCAGCAGCCGTGATGGGCCCCAGCATTTT.

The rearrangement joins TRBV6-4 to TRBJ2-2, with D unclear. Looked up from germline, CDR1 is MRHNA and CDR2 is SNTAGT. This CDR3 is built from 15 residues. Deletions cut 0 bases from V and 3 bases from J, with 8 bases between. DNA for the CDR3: TGTGCCAGCAGTGACTCGAGAGCTCACACCGGGGAGCTGTTTTTT. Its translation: CASSDSRAHTGELFF.

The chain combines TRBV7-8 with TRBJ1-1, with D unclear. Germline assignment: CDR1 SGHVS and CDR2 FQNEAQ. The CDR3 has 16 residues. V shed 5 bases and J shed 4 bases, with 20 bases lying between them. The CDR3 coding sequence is TGTGCCAGCAGCCTCACCGCTCTCGGCACGAGCACTGAAGCTTTCTTT. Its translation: CASSLTALGTSTEAFF. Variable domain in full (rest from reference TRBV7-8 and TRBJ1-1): GAGVSQSPRYKVAKRGQDVALRCDPISGHVSLFWYQQALGQGPEFLTYFQNEAQLDKSGLPSDRFFAERPEGSVSTLKIQRTQQEDSAVYLCASSLTALGTSTEAFFGQGTRLTVV.

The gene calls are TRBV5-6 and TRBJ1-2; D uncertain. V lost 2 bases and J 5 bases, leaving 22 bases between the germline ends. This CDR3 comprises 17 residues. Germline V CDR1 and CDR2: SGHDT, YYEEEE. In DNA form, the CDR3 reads TGTGCCAGCAGCTTCAGTCCCGGGAAACAGCCCACTTATGGCTACACCTTC. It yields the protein CASSFSPGKQPTYGYTF. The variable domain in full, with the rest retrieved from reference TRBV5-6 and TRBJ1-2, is DAGVTQSPTHLIKTRGQQVTLRCSPKSGHDTVSWYQQALGQGPQFIFQYYEEEERQRGNFPDRFSGHQFPNYSSELNVNALLLGDSALYLCASSFSPGKQPTYGYTFGSGTRLTVV.

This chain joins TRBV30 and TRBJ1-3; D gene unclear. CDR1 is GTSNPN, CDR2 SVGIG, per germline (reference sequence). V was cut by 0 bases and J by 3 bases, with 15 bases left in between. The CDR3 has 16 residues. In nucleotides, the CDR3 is TGTGCCTGGAGTGTACCCCCGCGACGGAGTGGAAACACCATATATTTT. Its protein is CAWSVPPRRSGNTIYF. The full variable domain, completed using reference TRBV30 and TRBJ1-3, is SQTIHQWPATLVQPVGSPLSLECTVEGTSNPNLYWYRQAAGRGLQLLFYSVGIGQISSEVPQNLSASRPQDRQFILSSKKLLLSDSGFYLCAWSVPPRRSGNTIYFGEGSWLTVV.

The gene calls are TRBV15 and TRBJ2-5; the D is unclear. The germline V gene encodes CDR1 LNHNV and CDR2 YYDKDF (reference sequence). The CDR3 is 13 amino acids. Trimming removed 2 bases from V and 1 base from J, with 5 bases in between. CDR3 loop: CATSRSPQETQYF. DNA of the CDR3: TGTGCCACCAGCAGAAGCCCCCAAGAGACCCAGTACTTC.

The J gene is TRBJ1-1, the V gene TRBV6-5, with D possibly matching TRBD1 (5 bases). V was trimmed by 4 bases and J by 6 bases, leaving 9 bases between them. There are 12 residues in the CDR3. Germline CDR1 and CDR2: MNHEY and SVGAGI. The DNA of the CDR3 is TGTGCCAGCAGTTTCGGGGGGGCTGAAGCTTTCTTT. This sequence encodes CASSFGGAEAFF.

The CDR3 nucleotides read TGCGCCAGCAGTGAGTCAATTAGCGGGGCCCCCAATGAGCAGTTCTTC. It is translated as CASSESISGAPNEQFF. This chain connects TRBV10-1 to TRBJ2-1; 8 bases are shared with TRBD2. The CDR3 contains 16 residues. The germline V gene encodes CDR1 WNHNN and CDR2 SYGVQD (reference sequence). The V segment lost 0 bases and the J segment 6 bases; nucleotides outside the gene matches: 7.

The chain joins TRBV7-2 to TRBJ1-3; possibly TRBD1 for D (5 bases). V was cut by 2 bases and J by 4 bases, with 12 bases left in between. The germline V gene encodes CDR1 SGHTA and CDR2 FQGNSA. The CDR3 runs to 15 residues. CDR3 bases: TGTGCCAGCAGCTTAAGGGCAGGGCAAGGAAACACCATATATTTT. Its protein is CASSLRAGQGNTIYF.

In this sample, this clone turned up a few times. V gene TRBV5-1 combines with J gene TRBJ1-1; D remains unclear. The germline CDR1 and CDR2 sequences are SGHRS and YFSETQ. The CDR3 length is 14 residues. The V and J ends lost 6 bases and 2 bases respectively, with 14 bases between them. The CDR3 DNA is TGCGCCAGCAAGGACGGCCCGACCAACACTGAAGCTTTCTTT. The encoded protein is CASKDGPTNTEAFF.

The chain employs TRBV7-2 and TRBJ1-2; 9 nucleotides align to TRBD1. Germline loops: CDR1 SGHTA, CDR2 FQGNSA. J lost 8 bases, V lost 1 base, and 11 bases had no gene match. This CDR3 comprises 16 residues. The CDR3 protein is CASSLGSGTGSSGYTF. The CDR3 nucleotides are TGTGCCAGCAGCTTAGGTTCCGGGACAGGGTCCTCCGGCTACACCTTC. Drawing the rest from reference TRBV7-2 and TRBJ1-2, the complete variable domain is GAGVSQSPSNKVTEKGKDVELRCDPISGHTALYWYRQSLGQGLEFLIYFQGNSAPDKSGLPSDRFSAERTGGSVSTLTIQRTQQEDSAVYLCASSLGSGTGSSGYTFGSGTRLTVV.

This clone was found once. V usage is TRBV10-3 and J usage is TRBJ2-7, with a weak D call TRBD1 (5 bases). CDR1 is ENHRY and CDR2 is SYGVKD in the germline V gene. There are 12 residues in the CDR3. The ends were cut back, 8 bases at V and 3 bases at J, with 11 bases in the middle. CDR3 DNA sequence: TGTGCCATCCTTTGGCAGGGCTACGAGCAGTACTTC. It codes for CAILWQGYEQYF.

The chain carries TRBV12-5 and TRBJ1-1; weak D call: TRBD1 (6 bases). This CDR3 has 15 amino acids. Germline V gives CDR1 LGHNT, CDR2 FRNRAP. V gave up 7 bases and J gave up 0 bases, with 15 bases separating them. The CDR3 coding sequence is TGTGCTAGTGCCATTCTAGGGGGGATGAACACTGAAGCTTTCTTT. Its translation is CASAILGGMNTEAFF.

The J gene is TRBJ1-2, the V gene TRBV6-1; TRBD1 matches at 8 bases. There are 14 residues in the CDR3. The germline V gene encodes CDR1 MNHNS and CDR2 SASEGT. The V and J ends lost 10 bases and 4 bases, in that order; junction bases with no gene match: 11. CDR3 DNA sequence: TGTGCCACACAGCCGGGACAGGAGTTCTATGGCTACACCTTC. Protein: CATQPGQEFYGYTF.